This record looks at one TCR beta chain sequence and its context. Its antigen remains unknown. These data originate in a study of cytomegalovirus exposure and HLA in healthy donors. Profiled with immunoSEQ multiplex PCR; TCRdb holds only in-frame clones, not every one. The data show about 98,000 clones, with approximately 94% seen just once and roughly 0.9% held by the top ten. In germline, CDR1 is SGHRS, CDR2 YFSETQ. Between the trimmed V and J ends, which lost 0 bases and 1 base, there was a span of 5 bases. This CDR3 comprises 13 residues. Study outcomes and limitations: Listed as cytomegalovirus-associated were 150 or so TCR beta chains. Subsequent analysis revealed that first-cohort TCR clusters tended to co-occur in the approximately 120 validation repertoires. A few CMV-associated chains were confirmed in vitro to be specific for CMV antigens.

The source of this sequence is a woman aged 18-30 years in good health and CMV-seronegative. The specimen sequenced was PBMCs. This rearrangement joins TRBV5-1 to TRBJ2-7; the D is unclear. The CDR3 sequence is CASSLVLSYEQYF. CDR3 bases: TGCGCCAGCAGCTTGGTCTTGTCCTACGAGCAGTACTTC.